The source of this TCR beta chain is a study of shared clonotypes between healthy human individuals. The V end lost 1 base, the J end lost 0 bases, and 11 bases lay between the germline ends. The CDR3 length is 16 residues. CDR1 and CDR2 from the germline V gene are SEHNR and FQNEAQ (reference sequence). Libraries were prepared by immunoSEQ multiplex PCR; TCRdb keeps only in-frame clonotypes and omits some of them. Of about 2 million clones in the sample, roughly 94% are singletons; the top ten hold about 1.1%. Naive-designated CD8 cells lacked CD45RO, were positively enriched for CCR7, and omitted terminally differentiated effector memory CD45RA+ cells.

V usage is TRBV7-9 and J usage is TRBJ2-3; D is unresolved. This receptor was obtained from a man younger than 35 in good health. Sequenced: naive CD8+ T cells sorted from blood. The CDR3 sequence: CASSLDLVTSTDTQYF. In DNA, the CDR3 is TGTGCCAGCAGCTTAGATTTAGTCACTAGCACAGATACGCAGTATTTT.